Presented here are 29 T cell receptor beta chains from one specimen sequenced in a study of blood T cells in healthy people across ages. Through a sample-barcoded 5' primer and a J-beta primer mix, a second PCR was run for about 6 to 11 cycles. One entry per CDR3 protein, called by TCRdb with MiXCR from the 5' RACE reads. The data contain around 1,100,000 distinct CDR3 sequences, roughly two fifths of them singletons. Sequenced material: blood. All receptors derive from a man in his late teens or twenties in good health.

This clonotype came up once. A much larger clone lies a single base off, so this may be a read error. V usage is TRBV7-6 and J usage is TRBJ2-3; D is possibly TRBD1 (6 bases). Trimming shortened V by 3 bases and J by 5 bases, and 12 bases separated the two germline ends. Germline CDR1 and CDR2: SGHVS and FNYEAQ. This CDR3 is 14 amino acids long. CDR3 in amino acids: CASSLSGDLDTQYF. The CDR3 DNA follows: TGTGCCAGCAGCTTGTCAGGGGACCTAGATACGCAGTATTTT.

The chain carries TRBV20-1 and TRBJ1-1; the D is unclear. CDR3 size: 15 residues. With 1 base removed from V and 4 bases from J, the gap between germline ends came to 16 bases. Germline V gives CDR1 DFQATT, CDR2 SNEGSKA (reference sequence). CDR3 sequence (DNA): TGCAGTGCTAGAGTGGGCAGCACACGGAGCACTGAAGCTTTCTTT. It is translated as CSARVGSTRSTEAFF.

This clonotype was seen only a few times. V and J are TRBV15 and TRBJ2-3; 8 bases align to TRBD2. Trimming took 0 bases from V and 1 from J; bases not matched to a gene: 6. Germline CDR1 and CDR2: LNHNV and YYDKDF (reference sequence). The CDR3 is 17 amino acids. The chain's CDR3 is CATSRDKGLGGTDTQYF. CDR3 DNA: TGTGCCACCAGCAGAGATAAGGGACTAGGGGGCACAGATACGCAGTATTTT.

The CDR3 sequence: CASSSGTSLRGTQYF. Here the CDR3 DNA reads TGTGCCAGCAGCTCAGGGACTAGCCTTCGGGGTACGCAGTATTTT. The V gene is TRBV5-5, the J gene TRBJ2-3; 9 bases align to TRBD2. Per the germline V gene, CDR1 is SGHKS and CDR2 is YYEKEE (reference sequence). With V trimmed by 3 bases and J by 8 bases, 10 bases remained unmatched. The CDR3 spans 15 residues.

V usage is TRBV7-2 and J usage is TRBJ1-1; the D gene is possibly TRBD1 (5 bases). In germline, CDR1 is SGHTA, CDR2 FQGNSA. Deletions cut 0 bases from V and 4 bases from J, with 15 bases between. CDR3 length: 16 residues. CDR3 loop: CASSLAKGLGGTEAFF. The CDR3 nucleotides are TGTGCCAGCAGCTTAGCGAAAGGACTTGGGGGCACTGAAGCTTTCTTT.

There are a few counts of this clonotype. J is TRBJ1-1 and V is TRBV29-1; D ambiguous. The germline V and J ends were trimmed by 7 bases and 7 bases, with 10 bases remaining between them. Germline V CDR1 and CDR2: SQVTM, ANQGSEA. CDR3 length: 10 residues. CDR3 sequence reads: CSAQHNEAFF. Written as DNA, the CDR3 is TGCAGCGCACAGCACAATGAAGCTTTCTTT.

CDR3 nucleotide sequence: TGTGCCAGCAGCCAAGAAGCAGCGGGGGCCTACAATGAGCAGTACTTC. Amino acid sequence: CASSQEAAGAYNEQYF. This rearrangement joins TRBV4-2 to TRBJ2-1; 8 bases line up with TRBD2. The end of the DNA aligns better with TRBJ2-7, so the J call may be wrong. Germline V gives CDR1 LGHNA, CDR2 YNFKEQ. The CDR3 extends over 16 amino acids.

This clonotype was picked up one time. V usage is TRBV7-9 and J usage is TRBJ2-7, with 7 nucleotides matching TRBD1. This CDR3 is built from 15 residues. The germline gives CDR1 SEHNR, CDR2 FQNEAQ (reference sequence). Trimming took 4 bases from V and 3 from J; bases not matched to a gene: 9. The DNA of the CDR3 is TGTGCCAGCAGCTCCGTGACAGGGACCGTCTACGAGCAGTACTTC. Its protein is CASSSVTGTVYEQYF.

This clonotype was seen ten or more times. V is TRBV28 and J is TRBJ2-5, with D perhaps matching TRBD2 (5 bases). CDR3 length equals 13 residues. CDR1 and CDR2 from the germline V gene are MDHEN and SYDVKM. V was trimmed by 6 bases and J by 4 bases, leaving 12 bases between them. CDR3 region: CASSLEGRETQYF. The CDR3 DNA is TGTGCCAGCAGCTTGGAAGGGAGAGAGACCCAGTACTTC.

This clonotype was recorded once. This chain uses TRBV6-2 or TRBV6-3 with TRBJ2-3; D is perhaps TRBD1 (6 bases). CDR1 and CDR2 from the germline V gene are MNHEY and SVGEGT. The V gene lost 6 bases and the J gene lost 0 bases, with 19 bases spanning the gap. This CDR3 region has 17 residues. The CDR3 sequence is CASSRLQGRASTDTQYF. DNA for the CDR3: TGTGCCAGCAGCCGTCTACAGGGTAGGGCGAGCACAGATACGCAGTATTTT.

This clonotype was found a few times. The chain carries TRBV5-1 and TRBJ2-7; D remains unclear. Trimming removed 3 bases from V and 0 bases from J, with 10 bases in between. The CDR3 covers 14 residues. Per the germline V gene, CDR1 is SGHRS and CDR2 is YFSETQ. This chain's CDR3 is CASSSSTSSYEQYF. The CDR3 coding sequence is TGCGCCAGCAGCTCGTCGACGAGCTCCTACGAGCAGTACTTC.

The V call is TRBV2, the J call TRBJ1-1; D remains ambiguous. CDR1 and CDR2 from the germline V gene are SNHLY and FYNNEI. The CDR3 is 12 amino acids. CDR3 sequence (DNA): TGTGCTGGTCCACACCGCGACACTGAAGCTTTCTTT. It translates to CAGPHRDTEAFF.

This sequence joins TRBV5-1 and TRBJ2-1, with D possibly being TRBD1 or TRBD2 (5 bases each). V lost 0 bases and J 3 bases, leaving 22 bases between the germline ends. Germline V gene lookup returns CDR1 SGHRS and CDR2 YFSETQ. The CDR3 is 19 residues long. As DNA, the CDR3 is TGCGCCAGCAGCTTGGCCGTGGTGTCGAGGGGTTCGAGCTACAATGAGCAGTTCTTC. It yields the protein CASSLAVVSRGSSYNEQFF.

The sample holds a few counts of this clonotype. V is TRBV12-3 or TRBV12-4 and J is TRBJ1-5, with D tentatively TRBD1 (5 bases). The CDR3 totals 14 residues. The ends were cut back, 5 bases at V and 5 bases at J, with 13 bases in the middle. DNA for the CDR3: TGTGCCAGCAGTCCGCCAGGGCAATATCAGCCCCAGCATTTT. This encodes CASSPPGQYQPQHF.

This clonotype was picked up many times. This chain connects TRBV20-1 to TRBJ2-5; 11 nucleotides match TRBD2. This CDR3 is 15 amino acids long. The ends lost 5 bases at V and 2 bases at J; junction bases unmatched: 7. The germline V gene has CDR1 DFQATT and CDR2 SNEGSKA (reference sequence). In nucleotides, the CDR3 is TGCAGTGCTGCTACTAGCGGGGGCACACAAGAGACCCAGTACTTC. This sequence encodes CSAATSGGTQETQYF.

The CDR3 DNA follows: TGTGCCAGCAGTTTAGAGGGACAGGGGGGGGGAAACACTGAAGCTTTCTTT. Translation gives CASSLEGQGGGNTEAFF. The V and J genes are TRBV27 and TRBJ1-1; TRBD1 matches at 11 bases. The length of the CDR3 is 17 residues. Germline-derived CDR1 and CDR2 are MNHEY and SMNVEV (reference sequence). V was clipped by 2 bases and J by 2 bases; unmatched bases: 7.

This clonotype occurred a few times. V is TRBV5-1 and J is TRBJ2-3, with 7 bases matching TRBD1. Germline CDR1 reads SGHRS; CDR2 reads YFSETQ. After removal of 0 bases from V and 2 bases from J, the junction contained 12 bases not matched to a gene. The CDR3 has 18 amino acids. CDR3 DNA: TGCGCCAGCAGCTTGGCCGTCGGACTGACAGGGCCCACAGATACGCAGTATTTT. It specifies CASSLAVGLTGPTDTQYF.

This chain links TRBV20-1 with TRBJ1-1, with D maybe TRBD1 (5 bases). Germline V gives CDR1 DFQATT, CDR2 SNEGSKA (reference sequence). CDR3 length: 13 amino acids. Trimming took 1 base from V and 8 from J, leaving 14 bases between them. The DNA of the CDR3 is TGCAGTGCTAGAGCCCCCGACGGGGACGAAGCTTTCTTT. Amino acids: CSARAPDGDEAFF.

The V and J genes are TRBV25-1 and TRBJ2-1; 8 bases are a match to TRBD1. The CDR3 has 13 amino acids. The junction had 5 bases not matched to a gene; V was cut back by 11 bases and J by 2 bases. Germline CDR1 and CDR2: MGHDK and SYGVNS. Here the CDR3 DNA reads TGTGCCCCCCCGGACAGGGCCTACAATGAGCAGTTCTTC. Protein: CAPPDRAYNEQFF.

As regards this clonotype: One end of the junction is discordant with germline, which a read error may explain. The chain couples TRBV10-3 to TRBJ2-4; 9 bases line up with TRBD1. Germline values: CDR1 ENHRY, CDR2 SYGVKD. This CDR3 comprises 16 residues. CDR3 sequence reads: CAISSGTGKRGYEQSF. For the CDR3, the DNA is TGTGCCATCAGTTCTGGGACAGGGAAGCGCGGATACGAGCAGTCCTTC.

This CDR3 reads CASSPKSRGLAGVEQYF. The CDR3 DNA reads as TGCGCCAGCAGCCCGAAAAGTCGTGGGCTAGCGGGTGTCGAGCAGTACTTC. This chain links TRBV4-3 with TRBJ2-5, with 8 bases matching TRBD2. The J call may be wrong; the DNA end is better matched by TRBJ2-7. The CDR3 contains 17 residues. CDR1 is LGHNA and CDR2 is YSLEER in the germline V gene.

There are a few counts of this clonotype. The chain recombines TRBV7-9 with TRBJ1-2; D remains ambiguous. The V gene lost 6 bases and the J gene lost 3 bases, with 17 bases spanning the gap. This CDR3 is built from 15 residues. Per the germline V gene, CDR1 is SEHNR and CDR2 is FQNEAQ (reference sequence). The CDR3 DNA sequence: TGTGCCAGCAGTCCTAGCGTCGGTCGGTACTATGGCTACACCTTC. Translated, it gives CASSPSVGRYYGYTF.

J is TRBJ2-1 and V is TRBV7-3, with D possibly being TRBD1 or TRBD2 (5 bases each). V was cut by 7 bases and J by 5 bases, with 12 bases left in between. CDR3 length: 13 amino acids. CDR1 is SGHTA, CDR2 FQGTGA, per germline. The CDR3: CASNSGAHNEQFF. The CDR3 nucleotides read TGTGCCAGCAACTCCGGGGCCCACAATGAGCAGTTCTTC.

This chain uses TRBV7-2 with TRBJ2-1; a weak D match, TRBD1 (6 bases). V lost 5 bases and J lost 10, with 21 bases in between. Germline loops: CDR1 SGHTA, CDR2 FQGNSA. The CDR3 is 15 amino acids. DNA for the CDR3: TGTGCCAGCAGCCAAAACCGGGACAAGACCTACGAGCAGTTCTTC. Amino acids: CASSQNRDKTYEQFF.

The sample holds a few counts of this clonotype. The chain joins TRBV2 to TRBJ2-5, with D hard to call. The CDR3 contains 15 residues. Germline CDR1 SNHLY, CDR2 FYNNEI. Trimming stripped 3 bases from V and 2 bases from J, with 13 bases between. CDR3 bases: TGTGCCAGCAGTGATTTACACAGTCTGCAAGAGACCCAGTACTTC. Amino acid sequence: CASSDLHSLQETQYF.

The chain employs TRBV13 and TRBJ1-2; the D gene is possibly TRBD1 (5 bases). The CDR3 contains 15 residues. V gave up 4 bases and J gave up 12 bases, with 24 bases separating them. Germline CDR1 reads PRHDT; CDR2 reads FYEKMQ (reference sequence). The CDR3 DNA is TGTGCCAGCAGCTCGACGGGCAGGTCGGGGGTGGCTAACACCTTC. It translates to CASSSTGRSGVANTF.

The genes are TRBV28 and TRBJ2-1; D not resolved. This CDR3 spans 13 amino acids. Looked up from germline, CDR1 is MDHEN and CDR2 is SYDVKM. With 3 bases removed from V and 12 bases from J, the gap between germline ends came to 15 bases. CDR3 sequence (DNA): TGTGCCAGCAGTTTTCTGCCGCCTTTGGGGCAGTTCTTC. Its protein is CASSFLPPLGQFF. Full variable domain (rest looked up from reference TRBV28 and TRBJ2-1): DVKVTQSSRYLVKRTGEKVFLECVQDMDHENMFWYRQDPGLGLRLIYFSYDVKMKEKGDIPEGYSVSREKKERFSLILESASTNQTSMYLCASSFLPPLGQFFGPGTRLTVL.

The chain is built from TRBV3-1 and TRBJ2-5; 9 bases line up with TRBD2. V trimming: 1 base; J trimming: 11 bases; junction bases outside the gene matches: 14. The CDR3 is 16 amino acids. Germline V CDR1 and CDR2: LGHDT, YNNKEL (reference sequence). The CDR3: CASSQGPQRGVNEQYF. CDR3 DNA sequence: TGTGCCAGCAGCCAAGGTCCGCAGCGGGGGGTCAATGAGCAGTACTTC.

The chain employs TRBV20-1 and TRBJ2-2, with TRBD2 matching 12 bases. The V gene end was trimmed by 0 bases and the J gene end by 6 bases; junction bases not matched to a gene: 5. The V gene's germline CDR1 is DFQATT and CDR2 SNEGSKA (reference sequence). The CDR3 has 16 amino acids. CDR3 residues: CSARDRRLAGAGELFF. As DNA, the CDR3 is TGCAGTGCTAGAGATCGGCGACTAGCGGGAGCCGGGGAGCTGTTTTTT.